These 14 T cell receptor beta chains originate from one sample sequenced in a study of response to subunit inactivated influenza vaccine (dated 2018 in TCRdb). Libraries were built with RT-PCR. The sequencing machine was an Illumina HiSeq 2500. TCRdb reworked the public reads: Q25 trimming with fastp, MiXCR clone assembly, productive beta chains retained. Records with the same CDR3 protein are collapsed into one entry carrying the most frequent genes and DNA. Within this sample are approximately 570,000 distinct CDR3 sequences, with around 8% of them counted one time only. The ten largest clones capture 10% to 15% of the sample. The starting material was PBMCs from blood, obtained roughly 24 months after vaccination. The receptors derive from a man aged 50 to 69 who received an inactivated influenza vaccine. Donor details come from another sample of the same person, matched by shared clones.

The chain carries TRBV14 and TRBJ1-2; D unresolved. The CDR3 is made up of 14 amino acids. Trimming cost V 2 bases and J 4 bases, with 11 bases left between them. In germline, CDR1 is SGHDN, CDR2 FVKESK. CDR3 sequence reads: CASSQRDPIYGYTF. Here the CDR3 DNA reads TGTGCCAGCAGCCAACGGGATCCGATCTATGGCTACACCTTC. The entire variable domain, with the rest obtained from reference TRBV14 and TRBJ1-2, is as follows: EAGVTQFPSHSVIEKGQTVTLRCDPISGHDNLYWYRRVMGKEIKFLLHFVKESKQDESGMPNNRFLAERTGGTYSTLKVQPAELEDSGVYFCASSQRDPIYGYTFGSGTRLTVV.

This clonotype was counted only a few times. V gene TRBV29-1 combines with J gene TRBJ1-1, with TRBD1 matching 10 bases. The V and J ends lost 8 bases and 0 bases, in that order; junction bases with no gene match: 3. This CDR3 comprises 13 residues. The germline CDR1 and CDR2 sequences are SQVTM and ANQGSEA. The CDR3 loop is CSFDRGLNTEAFF. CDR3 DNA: TGCAGCTTCGACAGGGGGCTGAACACTGAAGCTTTCTTT.

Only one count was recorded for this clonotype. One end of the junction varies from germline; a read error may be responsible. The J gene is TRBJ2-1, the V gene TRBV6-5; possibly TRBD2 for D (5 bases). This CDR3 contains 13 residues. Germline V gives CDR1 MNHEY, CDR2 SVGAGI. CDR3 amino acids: CASSYGDYDEQFF. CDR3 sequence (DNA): TGTGCCAGCAGTTATGGAGACTACGATGAGCAGTTCTTC.

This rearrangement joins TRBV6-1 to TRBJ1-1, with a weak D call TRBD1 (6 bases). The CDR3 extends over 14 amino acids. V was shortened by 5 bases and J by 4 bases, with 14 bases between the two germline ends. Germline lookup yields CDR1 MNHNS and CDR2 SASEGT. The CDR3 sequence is CASSLFAGATEAFF. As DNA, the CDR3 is TGTGCCAGCAGTCTGTTCGCGGGGGCCACTGAAGCTTTCTTT.

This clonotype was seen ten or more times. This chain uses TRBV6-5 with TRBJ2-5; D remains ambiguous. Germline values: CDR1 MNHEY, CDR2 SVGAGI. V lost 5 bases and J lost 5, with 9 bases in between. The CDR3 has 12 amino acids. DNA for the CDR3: TGTGCCAGCAGTAGGGTCGGGGAGACCCAGTACTTC. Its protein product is CASSRVGETQYF.

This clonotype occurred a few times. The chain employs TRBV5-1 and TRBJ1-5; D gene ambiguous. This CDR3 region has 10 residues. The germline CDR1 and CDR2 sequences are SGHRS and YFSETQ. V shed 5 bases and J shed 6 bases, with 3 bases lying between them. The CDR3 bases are TGCGCCAGCAGTATTCAGCCCCAGCATTTT. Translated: CASSIQPQHF.

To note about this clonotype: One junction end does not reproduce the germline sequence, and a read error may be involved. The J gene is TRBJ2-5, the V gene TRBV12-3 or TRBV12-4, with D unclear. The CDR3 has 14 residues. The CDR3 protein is CASSVTSERQIQCF. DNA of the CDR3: TGTGCCAGCAGCGTAACCTCGGAGAGGCAGATCCAGTGCTTC.

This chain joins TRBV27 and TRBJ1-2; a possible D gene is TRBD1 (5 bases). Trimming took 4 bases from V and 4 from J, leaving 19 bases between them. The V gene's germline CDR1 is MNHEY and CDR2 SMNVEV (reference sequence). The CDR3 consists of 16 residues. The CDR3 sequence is CASSSRDGAESYGYTF. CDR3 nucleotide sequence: TGTGCCAGCAGTTCGCGGGACGGAGCCGAATCCTATGGCTACACCTTC.

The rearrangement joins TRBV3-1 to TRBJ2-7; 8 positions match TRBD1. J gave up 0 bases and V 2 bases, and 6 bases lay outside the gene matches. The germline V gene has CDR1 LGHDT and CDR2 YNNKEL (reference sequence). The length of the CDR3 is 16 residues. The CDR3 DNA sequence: TGTGCCAGCAGCCAACCGGGACAGGTGAGCTCCTACGAGCAGTACTTC. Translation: CASSQPGQVSSYEQYF.

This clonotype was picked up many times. The CDR3 DNA reads as TGCGCCAGCAGCCAAGACAGGCTCAGACACAATGAGCAGTTCTTC. Protein sequence: CASSQDRLRHNEQFF. The chain is built from TRBV5-1 and TRBJ2-1, with TRBD1 as a possible D gene (6 bases). Germline CDR1 is SGHRS and CDR2 is YFSETQ. Trimming took 4 bases from V and 5 from J, leaving 16 bases between them. The CDR3 is 15 amino acids.

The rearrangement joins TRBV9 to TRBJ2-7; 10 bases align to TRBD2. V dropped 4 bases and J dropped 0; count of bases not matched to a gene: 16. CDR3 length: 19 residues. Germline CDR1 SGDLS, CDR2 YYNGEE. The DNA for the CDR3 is TGTGCCAGCAGCCCCTCAACCCCGGGACTAGCGCCGAGCTCCTACGAGCAGTACTTC. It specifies CASSPSTPGLAPSSYEQYF.

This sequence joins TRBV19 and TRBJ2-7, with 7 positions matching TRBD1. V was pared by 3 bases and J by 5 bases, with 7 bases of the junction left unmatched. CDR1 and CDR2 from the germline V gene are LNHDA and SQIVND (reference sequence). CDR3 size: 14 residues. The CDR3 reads CASSIAGTVHEQYF. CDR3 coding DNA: TGTGCCAGTAGTATCGCCGGGACAGTTCACGAGCAGTACTTC. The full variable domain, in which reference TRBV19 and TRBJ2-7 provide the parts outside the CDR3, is DGGITQSPKYLFRKEGQNVTLSCEQNLNHDAMYWYRQDPGQGLRLIYYSQIVNDFQKGDIAEGYSVSREKKESFPLTVTSAQKNPTAFYLCASSIAGTVHEQYFGPGTRLTVT.

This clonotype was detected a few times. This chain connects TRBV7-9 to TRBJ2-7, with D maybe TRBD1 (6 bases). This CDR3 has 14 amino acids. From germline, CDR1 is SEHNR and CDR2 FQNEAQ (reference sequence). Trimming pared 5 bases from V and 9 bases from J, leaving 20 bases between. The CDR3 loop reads CASSLDGVPRGQYF. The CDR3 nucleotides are TGTGCCAGCAGCCTTGACGGCGTACCCAGGGGGCAGTACTTC.

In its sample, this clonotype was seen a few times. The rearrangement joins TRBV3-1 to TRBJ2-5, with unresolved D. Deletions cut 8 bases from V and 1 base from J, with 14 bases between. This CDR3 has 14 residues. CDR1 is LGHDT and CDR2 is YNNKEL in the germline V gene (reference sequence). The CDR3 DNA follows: TGTGCCAGCGCCGGGCGTGCCTCCCAAGAGACCCAGTACTTC. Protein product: CASAGRASQETQYF.